The clone carrying this T cell receptor (beta chain) occurred a few times. Germline CDR1 and CDR2: SNHLY and FYNNEI. V lost 6 bases, J lost 5 bases, and 19 bases lay in between. CDR3 length: 15 amino acids. Preparation of the TCRbeta library involved a method that used unique molecular identifiers. MiXCR, applied by TCRdb to the PCR reads, yields one record per CDR3 protein. The table includes around 600,000 distinct CDR3 sequences, 10% detected once. These data come from a study of T-cell reconstitution after alpha-beta-depleted transplantation in children. The gene calls are TRBV2 and TRBJ1-1; possible D gene TRBD1, 5 bases. Sequencing was performed on PBMCs from the stem cell graft donor, taken from the stem cell graft. This TCR was recovered from a human donor who donated a stem cell graft to a child with acute myeloid leukemia. CDR3 bases: TGTGCCAGCAGGGGGGGATCAAGCTCGGGGACTGAAGCTTTCTTT. Its protein product is CASRGGSSSGTEAFF.